Described below is a single TCR beta chain sequence and its context. V was shortened by 4 bases and J by 5 bases, with 12 bases between the two germline ends. Germline CDR1 is SGHDT and CDR2 is YYEEEE. The CDR3 runs to 13 residues. Clones were sequenced by immunoSEQ multiplex PCR, and TCRdb holds only the in-frame ones, with some missing. The table lists around 2,000,000 clones, roughly 94% of them singletons. The sample comes from a study of shared clonotypes between healthy human individuals. The overall study: CD4 naive cells filled three plates per donor, CD4 memory three, CD8 naive two and CD8 memory one.

The chain recombines TRBV5-6 with TRBJ1-1; D gene ambiguous. Specimen: naive CD4+ T cells sorted from blood. The subset was: CD45RA+ positively selected. This clonotype originated in a man younger than 35 in good health. The CDR3: CASSPGRRTEAFF. In DNA, the CDR3 is TGTGCCAGCAGCCCCGGCAGACGTACTGAAGCTTTCTTT.